One and the same sample provided the 20 T cell receptor beta chains below, sequenced in a study of cytomegalovirus exposure and HLA in healthy donors. 60 Vbeta and 13 Jbeta primers were used in PCR. The method was immunoSEQ multiplex PCR; TCRdb's version includes in-frame clones alone and lacks a portion of them. The table records about 94,000 clones, under 80% of them present only once. The material sequenced was PBMCs. These receptors all stem from a man aged 40-49 years in good health and CMV-seropositive.

This clone was observed a handful of times. The rearrangement links TRBV7-9 to TRBJ2-2; a possible D gene is TRBD1 (6 bases). Trimming took 4 bases from V and 7 from J, leaving 10 bases between them. Germline V gene data show CDR1 as SEHNR and CDR2 as FQNEAQ (reference sequence). The CDR3 is made up of 13 amino acids. The CDR3 bases are TGTGCCAGCAGCTCGACAGGTGACGGGGAGCTGTTTTTT. Translation: CASSSTGDGELFF.

The table lists this clone with a few counts. This chain uses TRBV6-1 with TRBJ2-1; 9 nucleotides line up with TRBD1. The CDR3 runs 13 residues. The junction had 3 bases not matched to a gene; V was cut back by 3 bases and J by 9 bases. From germline, CDR1 is MNHNS and CDR2 SASEGT. The CDR3 loop is CASSEHRGPEQFF. The CDR3 region has the DNA TGTGCCAGCAGTGAGCACAGGGGGCCTGAGCAGTTCTTC.

This sequence joins TRBV2 and TRBJ2-7, with 13 bases fitting TRBD2. Unmatched junction bases numbered 6, after V lost 7 bases and J lost 3 bases. The CDR3 has 15 amino acids. Germline V gives CDR1 SNHLY, CDR2 FYNNEI. The CDR3 DNA reads TGTGCCAGCACCTTCGGGACTAGCGGGATCTACGAGCAGTACTTC. Translating gives CASTFGTSGIYEQYF.

The chain is built from TRBV7-9 and TRBJ2-1, with 13 positions matching TRBD2. Unmatched junction bases numbered 7, after V lost 7 bases and J lost 7 bases. Germline V gene lookup returns CDR1 SEHNR and CDR2 FQNEAQ (reference sequence). The CDR3 has 15 residues. The CDR3 sequence: CASTSGLAGYNEQFF. The CDR3 nucleotides are TGTGCCAGCACCTCGGGACTAGCGGGGTATAATGAGCAGTTCTTC.

The chain combines TRBV6-1 with TRBJ2-1; 9 bases agree with TRBD2. This CDR3 is 16 amino acids long. Germline V gene sequence: CDR1 MNHNS, CDR2 SASEGT. V shed 2 bases and J 7 bases; nucleotides not matched to a gene: 9. The CDR3 coding sequence is TGTGCCAGCAGTGAAAGTAAAGCGGGGGGTGGGAATGAGCAGTTCTTC. Amino acids: CASSESKAGGGNEQFF.

The gene calls are TRBV5-1 and TRBJ2-2; the D gene is possibly TRBD1 (6 bases). The CDR3 is 14 residues long. Between the trimmed V and J ends, which lost 4 bases and 4 bases, there was a span of 11 bases. Germline V lookup: CDR1 SGHRS, CDR2 YFSETQ. CDR3 nucleotides: TGCGCCAGCAGCCCTGGACAGCCCACCGGGGAGCTGTTTTTT. It is translated as CASSPGQPTGELFF.

In nucleotides, the CDR3 is TGCGCCAGCAGTGAATTGGCGGGAGAGGGGACAGATACGCAGTATTTT. Protein sequence: CASSELAGEGTDTQYF. This rearrangement joins TRBV10-1 to TRBJ2-3; TRBD2 matches at 7 bases. The CDR3 covers 16 residues. In germline, CDR1 is WNHNN, CDR2 SYGVQD (reference sequence). The V segment lost 3 bases and the J segment 3 bases; nucleotides outside the gene matches: 9.

This clone was picked up a small number of times. The chain employs TRBV14 and TRBJ2-7; 11 bases agree with TRBD2. With V trimmed by 3 bases and J by 1 base, 8 bases remained unmatched. This CDR3 spans 17 amino acids. Germline-derived CDR1 and CDR2 are SGHDN and FVKESK. Here the CDR3 DNA reads TGTGCCAGCAGCCAGACAACTAGCGGGAGCTTTTCCTACGAGCAGTACTTC. This codes for CASSQTTSGSFSYEQYF.

The V call is TRBV19, the J call TRBJ2-4, with D possibly matching TRBD1 (6 bases). The germline V gene encodes CDR1 LNHDA and CDR2 SQIVND (reference sequence). The ends were cut back, 5 bases at V and 7 bases at J, with 12 bases in the middle. This CDR3 is 13 amino acids long. As DNA, the CDR3 is TGTGCCAGTAGTGGGGATAGGGGGAACATTCAGTACTTC. This sequence encodes CASSGDRGNIQYF.

J is TRBJ1-4 and V is TRBV27; D gene uncertain. Germline values: CDR1 MNHEY, CDR2 SMNVEV (reference sequence). The CDR3 sequence is 15 residues long. V was clipped by 4 bases and J by 5 bases, with 14 bases between them. CDR3 nucleotide sequence: TGTGCCAGCAGTTCGGCGACACCCTTAAATGAAAAACTGTTTTTT. It specifies CASSSATPLNEKLFF.

Comment on this clone: Other DNA sequences within the sample encode an identical CDR3. The J gene is TRBJ2-3, the V gene TRBV28, with D possibly being TRBD2 (5 bases). Germline CDR1 and CDR2: MDHEN and SYDVKM. V lost 5 bases and J 3 bases, leaving 12 bases between the germline ends. The CDR3 length is 14 residues. This CDR3 reads CASSPRGATDTQYF. Written as DNA, the CDR3 is TGTGCCAGCAGTCCACGGGGAGCAACAGATACGCAGTATTTT.

This clone was counted only a few times. V usage is TRBV4-3 and J usage is TRBJ2-7, with a possible D match to TRBD2 (5 bases). Germline V CDR1 and CDR2: LGHNA, YSLEER. The V end was cut by 0 bases, the J end by 4 bases, with 13 bases between. The CDR3 has 15 residues. CDR3 loop: CASSQDPRVGYEQYF. The DNA for the CDR3 is TGCGCCAGCAGCCAAGACCCGAGGGTGGGGTACGAGCAGTACTTC.

The chain employs TRBV9 and TRBJ2-5; the match to TRBD2 covers 8 bases. The V gene end was trimmed by 0 bases and the J gene end by 2 bases; junction bases not matched to a gene: 6. CDR1 is SGDLS and CDR2 is YYNGEE in the germline V gene. The CDR3 runs 16 residues. CDR3 sequence reads: CASSVGLGGGQETQYF. The CDR3 nucleotides read TGTGCCAGCAGCGTAGGTCTCGGGGGGGGGCAAGAGACCCAGTACTTC.

The chain is built from TRBV19 and TRBJ2-3, with 8 nucleotides matching TRBD2. The J segment lost 0 bases and the V segment lost 3 bases, leaving 14 bases of the junction unmatched. This CDR3 contains 19 residues. Germline V gives CDR1 LNHDA, CDR2 SQIVND (reference sequence). CDR3 amino acids: CASSIEPGLGPESTDTQYF. The CDR3 DNA is TGTGCCAGTAGTATTGAACCGGGACTAGGGCCTGAAAGCACAGATACGCAGTATTTT.

The gene calls are TRBV5-6 and TRBJ1-2, with D unresolved. With 0 bases removed from V and 1 base from J, the gap between germline ends came to 10 bases. The germline V gene encodes CDR1 SGHDT and CDR2 YYEEEE. This CDR3 comprises 15 residues. Here the CDR3 reads CASSLGPQVNYGYTF. The CDR3 bases are TGTGCCAGCAGCTTGGGCCCTCAGGTTAACTATGGCTACACCTTC.

This chain connects TRBV10-2 to TRBJ2-1; 14 bases map to TRBD2. Germline CDR1 is WSHSY and CDR2 is SAAADI. Trimming removed 4 bases from V and 4 bases from J; junction bases left unmatched: 15. CDR3 size: 20 residues. The CDR3 coding sequence is TGCGCCAGCAGTGGAACCGGGACTAGCGGGAGTCCGTCGGGGTACAATGAGCAGTTCTTC. Translating it yields CASSGTGTSGSPSGYNEQFF.

The chain links TRBV4-1 to TRBJ1-2; 10 nucleotides line up with TRBD1. Germline CDR1 is MGHRA and CDR2 is YSYEKL. CDR3 length: 15 residues. V shed 4 bases and J 4 bases; nucleotides not matched to a gene: 6. For the CDR3, the DNA is TGCGCCAGCAGCCCCCGGGACAGGGGATCCTATGGCTACACCTTC. This sequence encodes CASSPRDRGSYGYTF.

The V gene is TRBV28, the J gene TRBJ1-5; D is perhaps TRBD1 (6 bases). The CDR3 has 12 residues. The germline CDR1 and CDR2 sequences are MDHEN and SYDVKM. The ends were cut back, 5 bases at V and 7 bases at J, with 9 bases in the middle. The CDR3 is CASSHQGQPQHF. The DNA for the CDR3 is TGTGCCAGCAGTCACCAGGGGCAGCCCCAGCATTTT.

The chain carries TRBV13 and TRBJ2-7, with TRBD1 matching 10 bases. CDR3 length equals 16 residues. Germline lookup yields CDR1 PRHDT and CDR2 FYEKMQ (reference sequence). Trimming removed 0 bases from V and 2 bases from J; junction bases left unmatched: 4. The DNA of the CDR3 is TGTGCCAGCAGCTTAGGCACCGGGACAGGGGCCTACGAGCAGTACTTC. Translated, it gives CASSLGTGTGAYEQYF.

The rearrangement links TRBV6-5 to TRBJ1-4; no definite D call. Trimming removed 6 bases at V and 0 bases at J, with 8 bases between. The CDR3 has 14 amino acids. From germline, CDR1 is MNHEY and CDR2 SVGAGI. The CDR3 spells CASRISATNEKLFF. The CDR3 DNA reads TGTGCCAGCAGGATCAGTGCAACTAATGAAAAACTGTTTTTT.